One sample yielded the 30 T cell receptor beta chains listed below, sequenced in a study of a mutant IDH1 vaccine in newly diagnosed glioma. Repertoires were generated with immunoSEQ multiplex PCR, while TCRdb's copy carries only in-frame clones and drops some. Among around 53,000 clones listed, 91% were seen once. The time point here: week 11, during vaccination. Every vaccination contained 300 ug of the mutant IDH1 20-mer peptide and was paired with topical imiquimod. Antigens for these TCRs are unknown. Sequenced material: PBMCs, taken from a glioma patient whose treatment included an IDH1 peptide vaccine. The origin of the receptors is a man aged 45-65 years with glioma.

The rearrangement uses TRBV9 and TRBJ2-7; 7 bases match TRBD2. The CDR3 spans 15 residues. Germline CDR1 reads SGDLS; CDR2 reads YYNGEE. V lost 4 bases to trimming and J lost 3 bases; unmatched junction nucleotides: 10. The CDR3 coding sequence is TGTGCCAGCAGCCCTCAAGTAGCGGGCCTCTACGAGCAGTACTTC. It encodes CASSPQVAGLYEQYF.

The chain uses TRBV29-1 and TRBJ1-6; 7 bases map to TRBD1. This CDR3 is 13 amino acids long. Germline trimming cut 4 bases from V and 7 bases from J; bases unmatched to any gene: 4. Germline CDR1 is SQVTM and CDR2 is ANQGSEA. For the CDR3, the DNA is TGCAGCGTTGGACAGGGTGGGAATTCACCCCTCCACTTT. It specifies CSVGQGGNSPLHF.

The genes are TRBV2 and TRBJ1-3; no clear D. The V gene lost 2 bases and the J gene lost 0 bases, with 11 bases spanning the gap. CDR1 is SNHLY and CDR2 is FYNNEI in the germline V gene. CDR3 length: 16 amino acids. In DNA form, the CDR3 reads TGTGCCAGCAGTGAACAGGACGGAAACTCTGGAAACACCATATATTTT. Translation: CASSEQDGNSGNTIYF.

The rearrangement joins TRBV6-6 to TRBJ1-1; no reliable D call. V dropped 6 bases and J dropped 3 bases, with 17 bases sitting between them. Germline CDR1 MNHNY, CDR2 SVGAGI (reference sequence). This CDR3 spans 15 amino acids. The CDR3, as DNA: TGTGCCAGCAGAGAACCCGGGCGTCGGGACACTGAAGCTTTCTTT. Its protein is CASREPGRRDTEAFF.

This clone has a single count. This chain joins TRBV19 and TRBJ1-5, with a weak D call TRBD1 (5 bases). CDR1 LNHDA and CDR2 SQIVND come from the germline V gene (reference sequence). V dropped 4 bases and J dropped 5 bases, with 9 bases sitting between them. This CDR3 comprises 13 residues. The CDR3 spells CASSRGGDQPQHF. DNA of the CDR3: TGTGCCAGTAGTAGGGGAGGGGATCAGCCCCAGCATTTT. Looking up the rest from reference TRBV19 and TRBJ1-5 gives the full variable domain: DGGITQSPKYLFRKEGQNVTLSCEQNLNHDAMYWYRQDPGQGLRLIYYSQIVNDFQKGDIAEGYSVSREKKESFPLTVTSAQKNPTAFYLCASSRGGDQPQHFGDGTRLSIL.

This chain uses TRBV7-9 with TRBJ2-7; 7 nucleotides agree with TRBD1. The CDR3 sequence is 13 residues long. Germline CDR1 reads SEHNR; CDR2 reads FQNEAQ (reference sequence). The CDR3 nucleotides read TGTGCTACACGTGGGCAGGGGGCCTACGAGCAGTACTTC. This encodes CATRGQGAYEQYF.

The chain couples TRBV28 to TRBJ1-1, with D unclear. This CDR3 is built from 14 residues. Germline assignment: CDR1 MDHEN and CDR2 SYDVKM. The V end was cut by 6 bases, the J end by 1 base, with 12 bases between. The CDR3 coding sequence is TGTGCCAGCAGCCCCCACGGGTCGAACACTGAAGCTTTCTTT. It specifies CASSPHGSNTEAFF.

The chain combines TRBV7-5 with TRBJ2-7; the DNA was not compared with TRBD2, the D call given in the table. TRBV7-5 represents a pseudogene. This CDR3 contains 11 residues. The CDR3 sequence is CARRASYEQYF. DNA of the CDR3: TGTGCCAGAAGAGCCTCCTACGAGCAGTACTTC.

V usage is TRBV15 and J usage is TRBJ2-3; the match to TRBD2 covers 10 bases. J lost 6 bases, V lost 3 bases, and 9 bases had no gene match. The CDR3 has 16 amino acids. CDR1 and CDR2 from the germline V gene are LNHNV and YYDKDF (reference sequence). This CDR3 reads CATSRRSSGSVDTQYF. In DNA, the CDR3 is TGTGCCACCAGCAGGCGCTCTAGCGGGAGTGTTGATACGCAGTATTTT.

The chain's CDR3 is CASSPIPPYEQYF. The DNA for the CDR3 is TGTGCCAGCAGCCCAATACCCCCCTACGAGCAGTACTTC. The chain has TRBV5-6 and TRBJ2-7, with no clear D. Trimming cost V 4 bases and J 2 bases, with 10 bases left between them. Germline V gene sequence: CDR1 SGHDT, CDR2 YYEEEE. The CDR3 contains 13 residues.

V gene TRBV28 combines with J gene TRBJ1-3; D uncertain. Trimming stripped 7 bases from V and 3 bases from J, with 13 bases between. The germline V gene encodes CDR1 MDHEN and CDR2 SYDVKM. The CDR3 extends over 14 amino acids. Here the CDR3 reads CASTPWAGGNTIYF. In DNA form, the CDR3 reads TGTGCCAGCACCCCTTGGGCGGGTGGAAACACCATATATTTT.

This chain joins TRBV10-2 and TRBJ2-2, with TRBD2 identical over 12 bases. Trimming took 0 bases from V and 6 from J; bases not matched to a gene: 8. This CDR3 contains 18 residues. Per germline, CDR1 WSHSY and CDR2 SAAADI. The CDR3 coding sequence is TGCGCCAGCAGTGAGTCGACTCGGCTAGCGGGAGGGGCCGGGGAGCTGTTTTTT. Protein product: CASSESTRLAGGAGELFF.

This clone came up a few times. The CDR3 sequence is CASSPSNANQPQHF. The CDR3 bases are TGCGCCAGCAGCCCCTCGAACGCGAATCAGCCCCAGCATTTT. This sequence joins TRBV5-1 and TRBJ1-5; D is ambiguous. The CDR3 spans 14 residues. Germline V gene data show CDR1 as SGHRS and CDR2 as YFSETQ. Trimming took off 4 bases at V and 4 bases at J, with 12 bases between the two ends.

V and J are TRBV2 and TRBJ1-3; 7 bases are shared with TRBD1. From germline, CDR1 is SNHLY and CDR2 FYNNEI. The CDR3 length is 13 residues. V gave up 10 bases and J gave up 5 bases; unmatched junction bases: 8. CDR3 in amino acids: CATPGQHRNTIYF. The CDR3 bases are TGTGCCACTCCGGGACAGCACCGAAACACCATATATTTT.

The CDR3 bases are TGTGCCAGCAGTCAGGACAGGGGGTTTAACTATGGCTACACCTTC. Its translation is CASSQDRGFNYGYTF. The chain uses TRBV6-5 and TRBJ1-2, with 10 bases matching TRBD1. CDR1 is MNHEY and CDR2 is SVGAGI in the germline V gene. J lost 1 base, V lost 5 bases, and 4 bases had no gene match. The CDR3 is 15 amino acids.

The rearrangement uses TRBV10-3 and TRBJ2-1; D may be TRBD2 (5 bases). CDR1 and CDR2 from the germline V gene are ENHRY and SYGVKD. This CDR3 region has 14 residues. V was pared by 8 bases and J by 0 bases, with 11 bases between. The CDR3 coding sequence is TGTGCCATCGGGAGTGCGAGCTCCTACAATGAGCAGTTCTTC. It specifies CAIGSASSYNEQFF.

The V gene is TRBV7-9, the J gene TRBJ1-4; 9 nucleotides agree with TRBD1. V gave up 1 base and J gave up 4 bases; unmatched junction bases: 10. CDR3 length: 18 amino acids. CDR1 is SEHNR and CDR2 is FQNEAQ in the germline V gene (reference sequence). CDR3 amino acids: CASSLVTGGSRGNEKLFF. The CDR3 nucleotides read TGTGCCAGCAGCTTAGTAACAGGGGGCTCTCGAGGTAATGAAAAACTGTTTTTT.

The chain recombines TRBV4-2 with TRBJ1-2; tentatively, D is TRBD1 (5 bases). This CDR3 region has 13 residues. CDR1 LGHNA and CDR2 YNFKEQ come from the germline V gene. Trimming removed 3 bases at V and 2 bases at J, with 7 bases between. This CDR3 is CASSQGQNYGYTF. The CDR3 coding sequence is TGTGCCAGCAGCCAGGGGCAGAACTATGGCTACACCTTC.

A few counts support this clone. The chain carries TRBV7-2 and TRBJ1-6; 7 nucleotides line up with TRBD1. Germline V lookup: CDR1 SGHTA, CDR2 FQGNSA. The CDR3 loop spans 14 amino acids. Trimming took 4 bases from V and 6 from J; bases not matched to a gene: 3. In DNA, the CDR3 is TGTGCCAGCAGCTCTACAGGGGTTAATTCACCCCTCCACTTT. As protein: CASSSTGVNSPLHF.

The chain joins TRBV25-1 to TRBJ1-3; D is unresolved. CDR1 MGHDK and CDR2 SYGVNS come from the germline V gene. This CDR3 has 14 residues. V was pared by 4 bases and J by 3 bases, with 10 bases between. The CDR3 coding sequence is TGTGCCAGCAGTGTGGCGGGAGGTGGAAACACCATATATTTT. Its translation: CASSVAGGGNTIYF.

This chain joins TRBV5-4 and TRBJ2-7, with 8 bases fitting TRBD2. The V segment lost 6 bases and the J segment 5 bases; nucleotides outside the gene matches: 16. CDR3 length equals 16 residues. Germline CDR1 SGHNT, CDR2 YYREEE (reference sequence). In DNA form, the CDR3 reads TGTGCCAGCACCCCGGGGGGAAGCGGGAGTAACCACGAGCAGTACTTC. Translating it yields CASTPGGSGSNHEQYF.

This CDR3 reads CASSASSGTQYF. CDR3 nucleotide sequence: TGTGCCAGCAGCGCCTCTAGCGGTACGCAGTATTTT. The genes are TRBV7-3 and TRBJ2-3; 7 bases are shared with TRBD2. The CDR3 runs to 12 residues. V lost 5 bases and J lost 8; bases outside the gene matches: 4. In germline, CDR1 is SGHTA, CDR2 FQGTGA. The whole variable domain, remainder taken from reference TRBV7-3 and TRBJ2-3, is GAGVSQTPSNKVTEKGKYVELRCDPISGHTALYWYRQSLGQGPEFLIYFQGTGAADDSGLPNDRFFAVRPEGSVSTLKIQRTERGDSAVYLCASSASSGTQYFGPGTRLTVL.

This clone was seen only once. The rearrangement uses TRBV2 and TRBJ2-7, with 9 bases identical to TRBD2. Germline CDR1 SNHLY, CDR2 FYNNEI. With 4 bases clipped from V and 7 bases from J, the junction kept 8 bases outside the gene matches. This CDR3 has 14 residues. The CDR3 protein is CASSVAGGLGEQYF. The DNA of the CDR3 is TGTGCCAGCAGTGTTGCGGGGGGGTTGGGAGAGCAGTACTTC.

This clone showed up just once. The chain joins TRBV15 to TRBJ2-7; D may be TRBD1 or TRBD2 (5 bases each). V lost 1 base, J lost 7 bases, and 11 bases lay in between. CDR1 is LNHNV, CDR2 YYDKDF, per germline (reference sequence). The CDR3 runs to 13 residues. This CDR3 reads CATSRAGAGEQYF. DNA of the CDR3: TGTGCCACCAGCAGAGCTGGGGCGGGTGAGCAGTACTTC.

This chain connects TRBV6-6 to TRBJ2-3; 8 bases are a match to TRBD2. V lost 7 bases to trimming and J lost 0 bases; unmatched junction nucleotides: 3. CDR1 and CDR2 from the germline V gene are MNHNY and SVGAGI (reference sequence). The length of the CDR3 is 14 residues. The CDR3 region has the DNA TGTGCCAGCAAACGACTAGCGAGCACAGATACGCAGTATTTT. Amino acids: CASKRLASTDTQYF.

This chain links TRBV6-6 with TRBJ2-7; D is ambiguous. The CDR3 has 13 amino acids. Germline V gene data show CDR1 as MNHNY and CDR2 as SVGAGI (reference sequence). V was clipped by 6 bases and J by 6 bases, with 15 bases between them. The CDR3 loop is CASSQRRLFEQYF. DNA of the CDR3: TGTGCCAGCAGCCAAAGAAGGCTTTTCGAGCAGTACTTC.

This rearrangement joins TRBV4-2 to TRBJ1-1, with 9 bases lining up with TRBD1. J lost 5 bases, V lost 1 base, and 8 bases had no gene match. Looked up from germline, CDR1 is LGHNA and CDR2 is YNFKEQ. The CDR3 spans 16 residues. The CDR3 DNA reads as TGTGCCAGCAGCCAAGGCGCCGGGACAGGGACGACTGAAGCTTTCTTT. Protein: CASSQGAGTGTTEAFF.

This sequence joins TRBV9 and TRBJ1-1; no firm D call. CDR1 and CDR2 (germline): SGDLS, YYNGEE. The CDR3 has 15 amino acids. The V end lost 0 bases, the J end lost 4 bases, and 13 bases lay between the germline ends. CDR3 region: CASSVGGGGVTEAFF. The CDR3 DNA follows: TGTGCCAGCAGCGTAGGGGGTGGCGGGGTCACTGAAGCTTTCTTT.

The CDR3 protein is CASSVKGVTNYGYTF. CDR3 nucleotide sequence: TGTGCCAGCAGCGTAAAGGGGGTGACTAACTATGGCTACACCTTC. The V gene is TRBV9, the J gene TRBJ1-2; tentatively, D is TRBD1 (6 bases). The V and J ends lost 1 base and 0 bases respectively, with 10 bases between them. The CDR3 consists of 15 residues. The germline gives CDR1 SGDLS, CDR2 YYNGEE. The whole variable domain, filled in from reference TRBV9 and TRBJ1-2, reads DSGVTQTPKHLITATGQRVTLRCSPRSGDLSVYWYQQSLDQGLQFLIQYYNGEERAKGNILERFSAQQFPDLHSELNLSSLELGDSALYFCASSVKGVTNYGYTFGSGTRLTVV.

The CDR3 coding sequence is TGTGCCAGCAGCCTTAGCGAGAGGCTCTACAATGAGCAGTTCTTC. Protein product: CASSLSERLYNEQFF. The chain recombines TRBV6-5 with TRBJ2-1; a possible D gene is TRBD2 (5 bases). V lost 6 bases and J lost 3, with 15 bases in between. The CDR3 runs to 15 residues. Germline V CDR1 and CDR2: MNHEY, SVGAGI.